These T cell receptor beta chains were read from a single sample in a study of CD8+ T cells in alopecia areata. The data were produced by immunoSEQ multiplex PCR, yet TCRdb's version contains in-frame clones alone and is incomplete. The data show 100,000 to 150,000 clones, with about 61% seen just once and just under 30% held by the top ten. The sample consisted of CD8+ T cells sorted from blood, taken at week 4, from a patient treated with tofacitinib. The source is a human donor with alopecia areata. The conserved cysteine and the conserved F or W are not part of the CDR3 here. Size tells how often a clone was seen (once, few, many) or the class of an expanded clone, and some rows leave it out.

V gene	J gene	clone size	CDR3 protein
TRBV29-1	TRBJ2-7	-	SVEGDRLY
TRBV29-1	TRBJ1-1	-	SVVRDRGLNTEAF
TRBV15	TRBJ1-1	-	ATSRVSGSTEAF
TRBV30	TRBJ1-4	-	AGLTDNEKLF
TRBV5-1	TRBJ2-5	-	ASSLDLKETQY
TRBV30	TRBJ2-7	-	CLRALAGGQYEQY
TRBV27	TRBJ1-1	few	ASTGTVGAF
TRBV2	TRBJ2-3	-	ASSDPAYTDTQY
TRBV12-5	TRBJ2-5	-	ASGGLAGGLQETQY
TRBV15	TRBJ2-3	once	ATSRERSSSTDTQY
TRBV5-1	TRBJ2-5	-	ASSGTDEETQY
TRBV6-5	TRBJ2-1	-	ASSYNWDTTYNEQF
TRBV30	TRBJ1-5	-	AWNEGQVLNQPQH
TRBV7-6	TRBJ2-3	-	ASSLEGQSGGAFDTQY
TRBV4-1	TRBJ1-2	few	ASSQSGIGQEVYGYT
TRBV5-1	TRBJ2-2	-	ASSPSGELNTGELF
TRBV7-9	TRBJ1-2	few	AAARGSDGYT
TRBV2	TRBJ1-2	-	ASSDQTQGYYGYT
TRBV30	TRBJ1-1	-	AWSVPELADTEAF
TRBV2	TRBJ2-7	-	ASEGQGAVRNYEQY
TRBV30	TRBJ2-6	-	AHSDGSGANVLT
TRBV30	TRBJ2-1	-	AWSAGDEQF
TRBV5-1	TRBJ2-6	-	ASWTGYTGANVLT
TRBV7-9	TRBJ1-1	-	ASSPLLNTEAF
TRBV5-6	TRBJ2-1	few	ASSLGPEYNEQF
TRBV9	TRBJ2-2	-	ASSLGQVGLYTGELF
TRBV14	TRBJ1-2	-	ASSLGTFYGYT
TRBV7-2	TRBJ1-6	-	ASSPSGQNSPLH
TRBV7-6	-	-	ASSGRDRFYEQY
TRBV11-2	TRBJ1-1	-	ASSTYTEAF
TRBV29-1	TRBJ2-7	-	SVGGTEQY
TRBV6-1	TRBJ2-7	-	ASTQTGGQPYEQY
TRBV4-1	TRBJ1-2	-	ASSQDVTGSYGYT
TRBV27	TRBJ2-1	-	ASSGGAGYNEQF
TRBV7-9	TRBJ1-1	once	ASSLEGPIAF
TRBV5-1	TRBJ2-7	few	ASSLEDRGYEQY
TRBV5-6	TRBJ2-7	once	ASSLWAGSVYEQY
TRBV27	TRBJ1-2	few	ASSPRGNYGYT
TRBV30	TRBJ2-7	-	AWMNGRGPYEQY
TRBV29-1	TRBJ2-1	once	SVEERGRAYNEQF
TRBV2	TRBJ1-4	-	ASSPRDSGLEKLF
TRBV7-8	TRBJ2-7	few	ASSFPYMGHYEQY
TRBV27	TRBJ1-1	-	ASSYGTGLNTEAF
TRBV7-8	TRBJ2-2	few	ASSLVADSTGELF
TRBV19	TRBJ2-7	-	ASSPTLGMYEQY
TRBV29-1	TRBJ1-2	-	SVEDPPQGPEGYT
TRBV7-9	TRBJ1-6	few	ASSEPTGVNSPLH
TRBV7-9	TRBJ2-3	once	ASSFWTSGVTDTQY
TRBV4-1	TRBJ1-6	-	ASSQPGRVDSPLH
TRBV7-8	TRBJ2-4	few	ASSPDLVKNIQY